This T cell receptor (beta chain) was captured by sequencing in a study of blood T cell repertoires in COVID-19 (TCRdb year 2020). Notes on the research overall: Collaborator samples came from the United States, Italy and Spain and covered acute and convalescent phases of COVID-19. The dataset comprised deeply sampled blood TCRbeta repertoires from subjects exposed to, actively infected with, or recovered from COVID-19. The prospective study material was composed of cDNA or gDNA derived from T cells, B-cell-depleted T cells, or PBMCs. Where available, HLA class I and class II types were taken from metadata supplied by the sample provider and were not determined by assay-based typing. The sample metadata nearly always contained a de-identified subject ID, COVID-19 status, age in years and sex. The repertoires were made available in a free public database intended to serve as a resource for research on the immune response to SARS-CoV-2. Samples were obtained from the ongoing ImmuneRACE study (first 160 participants) and from over 1,000 subjects provided by 6 global collaborators.

Turning to this clone: The specificity of this receptor is unknown. The sample holds no much larger clone one base away, and base qualities are not on file.

Each collaborating institution followed its own protocols to collect whole blood in K2EDTA tubes. For TCRbeta analysis, collaborator samples were shipped as frozen whole blood, as isolated PBMCs, or as DNA extracted from either sample type. The immunoSEQ Assay, a bias-controlled multiplex PCR, was used to amplify TCRbeta CDR3 regions from genomic DNA. The study's own analysis went as follows. The number of nucleated cells in each sample was estimated by amplification of reference gene primers within the assay. To quantify the absolute abundance of each unique TCRbeta CDR3 rearrangement, sequence reads were collapsed and filtered. For each sample, productive Simpson clonality was calculated as the square root of Simpson's diversity index across productive rearrangements. Here the immuneACCESS table is served through TCRdb, limited to in-frame sequences with V and J called. Missing clones are a known gap in these copies; in checked studies unresolved V genes cover under half, and the rest lacks a known reason. D and trimming were read from the DNA, whereas the V and J calls and clone size are those reported in that table. Counted in this sample were 140,000 to 150,000 clones; approximately 80% of them appeared once. The ten largest clones represent 10% to 15% of the sample.

Overall study outcomes, separate from this receptor: The quantity of clinical and demographic metadata differed by source and by participant and was supplied without curation.

V is shortened by 3 bases, J by 1 base, and the region joining them spans 10 bases. The CDR3 covers 14 residues, taking in both the cysteine and the phenylalanine. Of the read, only the CDR3 DNA is kept; its 42 bases are in frame from base 1. Based on the germline V gene (reference sequence), the CDR1 and CDR2 sequences are SEHNR and FQNEAQ. The TCR originated in a man in his 60s with active or convalescent COVID-19. The chain uses TRBV7-9 and TRBJ2-7, with no D gene named confidently. Sequenced sample: peripheral blood. The CDR3 is CASSLAETSYEQYF. The DNA sequence reads TGTGCCAGCAGCTTGGCGGAGACTTCCTACGAGCAGTACTTC.